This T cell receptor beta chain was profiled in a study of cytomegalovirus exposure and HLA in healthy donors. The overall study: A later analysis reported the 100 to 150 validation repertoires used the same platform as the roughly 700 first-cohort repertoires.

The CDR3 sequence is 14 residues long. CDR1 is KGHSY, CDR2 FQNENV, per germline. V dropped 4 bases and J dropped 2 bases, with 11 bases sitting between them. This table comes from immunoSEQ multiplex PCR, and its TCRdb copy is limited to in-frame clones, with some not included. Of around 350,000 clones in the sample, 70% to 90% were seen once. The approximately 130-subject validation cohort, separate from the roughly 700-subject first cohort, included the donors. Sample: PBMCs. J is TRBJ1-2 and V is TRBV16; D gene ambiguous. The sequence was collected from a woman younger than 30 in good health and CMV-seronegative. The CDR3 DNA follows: TGTGCCAGCAGCCTTCCCTTAGTAAACTATGGCTACACCTTC. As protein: CASSLPLVNYGYTF. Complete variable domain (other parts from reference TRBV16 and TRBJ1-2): GEEVAQTPKHLVRGEGQKAKLYCAPIKGHSYVFWYQQVLKNEFKFLISFQNENVFDETGMPKERFSAKCLPNSPCSLEIQATKLEDSAVYFCASSLPLVNYGYTFGSGTRLTVV.